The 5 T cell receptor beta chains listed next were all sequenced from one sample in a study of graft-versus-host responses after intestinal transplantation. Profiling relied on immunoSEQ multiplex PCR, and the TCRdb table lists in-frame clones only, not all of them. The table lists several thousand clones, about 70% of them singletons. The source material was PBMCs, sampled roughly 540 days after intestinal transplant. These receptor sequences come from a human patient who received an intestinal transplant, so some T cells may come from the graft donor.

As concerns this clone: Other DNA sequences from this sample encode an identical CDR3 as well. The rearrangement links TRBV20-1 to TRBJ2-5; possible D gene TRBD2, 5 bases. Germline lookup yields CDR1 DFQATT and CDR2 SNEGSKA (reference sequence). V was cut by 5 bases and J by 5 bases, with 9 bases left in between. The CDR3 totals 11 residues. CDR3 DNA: TGCAGTGCTTGGAGAGGGGAGACCCAGTACTTC. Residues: CSAWRGETQYF.

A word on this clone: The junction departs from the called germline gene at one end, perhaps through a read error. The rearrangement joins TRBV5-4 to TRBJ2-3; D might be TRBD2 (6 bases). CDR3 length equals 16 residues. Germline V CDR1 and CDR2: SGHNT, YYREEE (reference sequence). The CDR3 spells CASSQDSGYTPDTQYF. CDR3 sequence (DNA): TGCGCCAGCAGCCAAGACAGCGGGTATACACCAGATACGCAGTATTTT.

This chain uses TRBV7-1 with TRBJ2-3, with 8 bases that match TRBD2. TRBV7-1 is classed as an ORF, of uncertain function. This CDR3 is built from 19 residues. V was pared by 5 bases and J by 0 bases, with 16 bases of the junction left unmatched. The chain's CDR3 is CASSPRSGRGVRSTDTQYF. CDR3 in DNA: TGTGCCAGCAGCCCCCGGAGTGGGCGGGGGGTCCGGAGCACAGATACGCAGTATTTT.

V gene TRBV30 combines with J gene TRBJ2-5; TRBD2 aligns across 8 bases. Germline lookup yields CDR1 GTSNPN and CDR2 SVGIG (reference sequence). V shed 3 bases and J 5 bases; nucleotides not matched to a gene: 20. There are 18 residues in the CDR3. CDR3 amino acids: CAWRVSGGGGLWEETQYF. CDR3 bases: TGTGCCTGGAGGGTGAGCGGGGGCGGGGGCCTTTGGGAGGAGACCCAGTACTTC.

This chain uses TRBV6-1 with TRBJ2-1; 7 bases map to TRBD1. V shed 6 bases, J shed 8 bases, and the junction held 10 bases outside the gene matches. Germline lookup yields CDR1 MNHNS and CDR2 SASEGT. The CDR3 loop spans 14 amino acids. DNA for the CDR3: TGTGCCAGCAGGGAGACAGGGCCTAGGGATGAGCAGTTCTTC. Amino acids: CASRETGPRDEQFF.